This T cell receptor (beta chain) was captured in a study of T cell responses to AZD1222 COVID-19 vaccine. Study conclusions and caveats: Dominant CD4 TCR responses targeted spike regions 160-218 and 743-854. The donors showed a predominance of white British ancestry and of females, with possible underestimation of clonal diversity. The number of AZD1222 recipients seropositive at baseline was only five or six.

A word on this clone: Antigen: not known.

Only in-frame clones appear in the TCRdb table, and some are missing; sequencing was by immunoSEQ multiplex PCR. Counted here are roughly 120,000 clones, roughly 88% occurring once; the ten biggest clones make up approximately 19%. The germline gives CDR1 SGHKS, CDR2 YYEKEE (reference sequence). V shed 2 bases and J shed 0 bases, with 9 bases lying between them. This CDR3 is 15 amino acids long. The sequence was collected from an adult in good health. V is TRBV5-5 and J is TRBJ1-5; D is uncertain. Material: peripheral blood, obtained on day 0 of MenACWY control vaccination. The CDR3 nucleotides are TGTGCCAGCAGCTTTGTCGCCGTTAGCAATCAGCCCCAGCATTTT. This sequence encodes CASSFVAVSNQPQHF.